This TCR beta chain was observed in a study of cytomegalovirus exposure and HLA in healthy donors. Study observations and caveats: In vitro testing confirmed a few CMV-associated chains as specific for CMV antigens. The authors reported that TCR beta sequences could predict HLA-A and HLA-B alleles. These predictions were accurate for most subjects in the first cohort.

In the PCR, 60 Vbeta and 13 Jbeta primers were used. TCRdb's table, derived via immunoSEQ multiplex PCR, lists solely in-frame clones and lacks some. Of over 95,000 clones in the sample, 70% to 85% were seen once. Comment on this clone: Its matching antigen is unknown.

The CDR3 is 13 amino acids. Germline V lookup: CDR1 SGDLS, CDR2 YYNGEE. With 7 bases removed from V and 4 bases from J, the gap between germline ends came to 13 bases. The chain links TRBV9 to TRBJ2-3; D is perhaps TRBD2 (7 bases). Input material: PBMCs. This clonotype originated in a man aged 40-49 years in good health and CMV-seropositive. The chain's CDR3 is CASCRGGADTQYF. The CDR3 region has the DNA TGTGCCAGCTGTAGGGGGGGCGCAGATACGCAGTATTTT. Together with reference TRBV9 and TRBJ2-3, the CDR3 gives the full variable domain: DSGVTQTPKHLITATGQRVTLRCSPRSGDLSVYWYQQSLDQGLQFLIQYYNGEERAKGNILERFSAQQFPDLHSELNLSSLELGDSALYFCASCRGGADTQYFGPGTRLTVL.